This T cell receptor beta chain is from a study of blood T cell repertoires in COVID-19. As for the study in general: The cDNA or gDNA used as material had been derived from T cells, B-cell-depleted T cells, or PBMCs.

Source study methods: It was from reference gene primer amplification that nucleated cell counts were estimated. TCRdb's table, derived via immunoSEQ multiplex PCR, lists solely in-frame clones and lacks some. The V and J calls and clone size come from that table; D and trimming were worked out from the DNA. Of just over 350,000 clones detected, about 90% appear once; the ten largest clones hold roughly 3%. J gave up 6 bases and V 8 bases, and 13 bases lay outside the gene matches. The CDR3 runs 15 residues. The germline CDR1 and CDR2 sequences are MDHEN and SYDVKM. The genes are TRBV28 and TRBJ1-2; 9 bases agree with TRBD1. The TCR comes from a woman aged 30 to 39 who had recovered from COVID-19. Specimen: PBMCs or T cells enriched from blood (not recorded which). The CDR3 coding sequence is TGTGCCAGCTTAAAGGGTGGGACAGGGATCAATGGCTACACCTTC. Translating it yields CASLKGGTGINGYTF.